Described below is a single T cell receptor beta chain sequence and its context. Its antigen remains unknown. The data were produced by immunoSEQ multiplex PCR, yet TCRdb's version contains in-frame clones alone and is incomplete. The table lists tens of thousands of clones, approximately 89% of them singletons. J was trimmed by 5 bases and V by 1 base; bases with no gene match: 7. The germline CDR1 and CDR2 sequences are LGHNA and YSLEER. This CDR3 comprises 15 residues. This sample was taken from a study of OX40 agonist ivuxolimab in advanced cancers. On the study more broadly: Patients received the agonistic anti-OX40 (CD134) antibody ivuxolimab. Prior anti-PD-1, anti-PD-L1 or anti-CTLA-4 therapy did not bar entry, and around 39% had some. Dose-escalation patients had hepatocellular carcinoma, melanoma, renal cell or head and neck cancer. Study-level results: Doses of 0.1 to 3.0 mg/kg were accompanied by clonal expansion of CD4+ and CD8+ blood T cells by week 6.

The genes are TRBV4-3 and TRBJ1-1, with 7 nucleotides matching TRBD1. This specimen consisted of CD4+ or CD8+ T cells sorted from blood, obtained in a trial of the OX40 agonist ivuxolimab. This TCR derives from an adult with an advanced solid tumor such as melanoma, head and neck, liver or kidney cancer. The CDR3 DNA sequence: TGCGCCAGCAGCCAAGCGAAGACAGGGAAGACTGAAGCTTTCTTT. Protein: CASSQAKTGKTEAFF.